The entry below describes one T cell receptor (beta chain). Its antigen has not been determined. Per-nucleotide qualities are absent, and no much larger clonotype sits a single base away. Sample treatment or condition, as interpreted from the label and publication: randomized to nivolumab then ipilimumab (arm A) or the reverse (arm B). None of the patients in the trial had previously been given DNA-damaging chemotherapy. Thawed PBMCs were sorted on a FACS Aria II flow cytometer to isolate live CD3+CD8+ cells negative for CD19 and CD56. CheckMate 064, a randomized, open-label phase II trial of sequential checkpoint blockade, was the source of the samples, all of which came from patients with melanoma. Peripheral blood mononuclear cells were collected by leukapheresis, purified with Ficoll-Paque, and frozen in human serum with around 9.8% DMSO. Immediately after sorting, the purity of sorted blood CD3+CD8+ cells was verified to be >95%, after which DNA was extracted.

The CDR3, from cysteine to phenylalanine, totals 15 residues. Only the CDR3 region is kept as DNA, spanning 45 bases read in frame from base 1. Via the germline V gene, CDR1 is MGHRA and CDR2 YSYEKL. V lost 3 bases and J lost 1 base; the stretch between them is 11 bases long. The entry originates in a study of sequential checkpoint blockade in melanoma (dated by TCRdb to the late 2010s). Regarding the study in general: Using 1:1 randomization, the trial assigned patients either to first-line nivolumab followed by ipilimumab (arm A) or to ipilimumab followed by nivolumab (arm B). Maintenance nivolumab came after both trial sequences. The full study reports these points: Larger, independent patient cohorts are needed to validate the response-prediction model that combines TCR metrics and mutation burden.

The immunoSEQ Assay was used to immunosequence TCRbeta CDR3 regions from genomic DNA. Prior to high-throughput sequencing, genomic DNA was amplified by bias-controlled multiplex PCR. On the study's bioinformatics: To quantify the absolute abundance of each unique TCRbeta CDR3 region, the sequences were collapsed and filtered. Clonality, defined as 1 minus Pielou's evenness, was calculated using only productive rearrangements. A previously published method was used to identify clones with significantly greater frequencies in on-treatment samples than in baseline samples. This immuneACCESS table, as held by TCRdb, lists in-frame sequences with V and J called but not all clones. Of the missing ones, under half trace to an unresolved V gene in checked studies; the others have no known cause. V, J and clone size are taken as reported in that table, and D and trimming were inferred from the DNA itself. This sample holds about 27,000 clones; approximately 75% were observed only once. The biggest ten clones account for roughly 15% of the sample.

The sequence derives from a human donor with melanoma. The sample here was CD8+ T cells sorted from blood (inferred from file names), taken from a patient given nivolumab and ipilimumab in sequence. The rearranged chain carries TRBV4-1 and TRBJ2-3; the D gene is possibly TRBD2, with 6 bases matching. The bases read TGCGCCAGCAGCCAGCGGGGATCTCGCACAGATACGCAGTATTTT. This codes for CASSQRGSRTDTQYF.